The 10 T cell receptor beta chains below all came from one sample that was sequenced in a study of fetal regulatory T cell absence and autoimmunity. The method was immunoSEQ multiplex PCR; TCRdb's version includes in-frame clones alone and lacks a portion of them. The sample has some 46,000 clones, approximately 83% seen once. Material for sequencing was cord blood. The receptors shown here come from a newborn boy with IPEX syndrome.

The chain links TRBV6-5 to TRBJ1-5, with D possibly matching TRBD1 (5 bases). Germline CDR1 MNHEY, CDR2 SVGAGI. Between the trimmed V and J ends, which lost 2 bases and 4 bases, there was a span of 12 bases. This CDR3 is built from 15 residues. For the CDR3, the DNA is TGTGCCAGCAGTTACATAACGGGGGGTAATCAGCCCCAGCATTTT. Its translation is CASSYITGGNQPQHF.

This chain joins TRBV5-4 and TRBJ2-2; 7 bases map to TRBD1. Germline CDR1 is SGHNT and CDR2 is YYREEE (reference sequence). The CDR3 runs to 15 residues. The trim removed 2 bases at V and 2 bases at J, leaving 3 bases unmatched. The CDR3 nucleotides are TGTGCCAGCAGCTTCGGGACAGATAACACCGGGGAGCTGTTTTTT. Translation: CASSFGTDNTGELFF. Supplemented by reference TRBV5-4 and TRBJ2-2, the full variable domain reads ETGVTQSPTHLIKTRGQQVTLRCSSQSGHNTVSWYQQALGQGPQFIFQYYREEENGRGNFPPRFSGLQFPNYSSELNVNALELDDSALYLCASSFGTDNTGELFFGEGSRLTVL.

This chain connects TRBV13 to TRBJ2-3, with TRBD2 matching over 15 bases. The CDR3 is made up of 20 amino acids. Germline V lookup: CDR1 PRHDT, CDR2 FYEKMQ (reference sequence). J was trimmed by 1 base and V by 2 bases; bases with no gene match: 10. In DNA form, the CDR3 reads TGTGCCAGCAGCTTAAGGACCGGGACTAGCGGGAGGAAAGGCACAGATACGCAGTATTTT. It specifies CASSLRTGTSGRKGTDTQYF.

The CDR3 coding sequence is TGTGCCAGCAGCCAAGGTGGAGGTACTAGTGGTAGCACAGATACGCAGTATTTT. Residues: CASSQGGGTSGSTDTQYF. The chain carries TRBV4-2 and TRBJ2-3; D possibly corresponds to TRBD2 (5 bases). The CDR3 runs to 18 residues. Germline CDR1 and CDR2: LGHNA and YNFKEQ. Trimming took off 1 base at V and 0 bases at J, with 17 bases between the two ends.

The V call is TRBV7-6, the J call TRBJ1-1, with 12 bases that match TRBD1. The CDR3 has 14 amino acids. V shed 1 base and J 11 bases; nucleotides not matched to a gene: 5. Germline CDR1 is SGHVS and CDR2 is FNYEAQ. CDR3 sequence (DNA): TGTGCCAGCAGCTTAGGGCCGGGACAGGGGGCGGCTTTCTTT. It specifies CASSLGPGQGAAFF.

This clone appeared a single time. V gene TRBV12-5 combines with J gene TRBJ2-3; a possible D gene is TRBD2 (5 bases). Deletions cut 0 bases from V and 5 bases from J, with 12 bases between. The CDR3 consists of 15 residues. Germline assignment: CDR1 LGHNT and CDR2 FRNRAP. CDR3 residues: CASGLVQGEGDTQYF. DNA of the CDR3: TGTGCTAGTGGTTTGGTACAAGGAGAGGGAGATACGCAGTATTTT.

For the CDR3, the DNA is TGTGCCAGCAGCCCGGACGATACCTTCTACGAGCAGTACTTC. Translated: CASSPDDTFYEQYF. This rearrangement joins TRBV6-1 to TRBJ2-7; the D is unclear. The V end lost 6 bases, the J end lost 3 bases, and 15 bases lay between the germline ends. CDR1 is MNHNS and CDR2 is SASEGT in the germline V gene. The CDR3 extends over 14 amino acids.

The genes are TRBV6-1 and TRBJ2-1; 8 bases agree with TRBD2. The CDR3 sequence is 13 residues long. J lost 6 bases, V lost 8 bases, and 6 bases had no gene match. Germline V lookup: CDR1 MNHNS, CDR2 SASEGT. The CDR3 DNA reads as TGTGCCAGCGCCGGGACTAGGTTCAATGAGCAGTTCTTC. It is translated as CASAGTRFNEQFF.

The rearrangement joins TRBV4-3 to TRBJ1-2, with unresolved D. Germline assignment: CDR1 LGHNA and CDR2 YSLEER. The CDR3 is made up of 12 amino acids. V lost 0 bases to trimming and J lost 7 bases, with 6 bases between them. CDR3 bases: TGCGCCAGCAGCCAAGACCGCAGTGGCTACACCTTC. This gives the protein CASSQDRSGYTF.

V and J are TRBV4-1 and TRBJ2-4, with a weak D call TRBD2 (7 bases). V lost 5 bases and J lost 2, with 16 bases in between. Germline lookup yields CDR1 MGHRA and CDR2 YSYEKL. The CDR3 contains 16 residues. The CDR3 here is CASSRGGGATKNIQYF. Here the CDR3 DNA reads TGCGCCAGCAGCAGGGGAGGGGGGGCGACCAAAAACATTCAGTACTTC.